The 10 T cell receptor beta chains given below trace back to one sample, sequenced in a study of blood T cells in healthy people across ages. It was with a sample-barcoded 5' primer and a J-beta primer mix that a second PCR of about 6 to 11 cycles was run. TCRdb ran MiXCR on the 5' RACE reads and lists one entry per CDR3 protein. The sample carries hundreds of thousands of distinct CDR3 sequences, 27% recorded once. These data were also filed under a second study, of T cells of mothers and their children.

The sequenced sample was blood. The origin of the receptors is a boy under 10 years old in good health.

This clonotype is categorized as medium-sized. The chain combines TRBV20-1 with TRBJ2-5, with 9 bases identical to TRBD2. CDR3 length: 13 residues. With V trimmed by 1 base and J by 5 bases, 2 bases remained unmatched. CDR1 is DFQATT, CDR2 SNEGSKA, per germline (reference sequence). CDR3 nucleotides: TGCAGTGCTAGAGGAGGACTAGCGGAGACCCAGTACTTC. This gives the protein CSARGGLAETQYF.

The V call is TRBV29-1, the J call TRBJ2-7, with 9 nucleotides matching TRBD1. V lost 7 bases to trimming and J lost 0 bases; unmatched junction nucleotides: 10. The CDR3 totals 15 residues. Germline V gives CDR1 SQVTM, CDR2 ANQGSEA. CDR3 sequence reads: CSATRQGEGSYEQYF. DNA for the CDR3: TGCAGCGCAACCCGACAGGGGGAAGGCTCCTACGAGCAGTACTTC.

The CDR3 DNA reads TGTGCCAGCAGTCCGGACAGGGAAAGTCAGCCCCAGCATTTT. Amino acid sequence: CASSPDRESQPQHF. V gene TRBV6-6 combines with J gene TRBJ1-5, with 8 bases fitting TRBD1. The J segment lost 6 bases and the V segment lost 5 bases, leaving 6 bases of the junction unmatched. The CDR3 spans 14 residues. CDR1 is MNHNY, CDR2 SVGAGI, per germline (reference sequence).

The V call is TRBV12-3 or TRBV12-4, the J call TRBJ2-3; perhaps TRBD2 as D (6 bases). The CDR3 has 14 residues. V lost 5 bases, J lost 4 bases, and 13 bases lay in between. The CDR3 here is CASSGGAGADTQYF. DNA of the CDR3: TGTGCCAGCAGTGGAGGGGCCGGAGCAGATACGCAGTATTTT.

The chain employs TRBV20-1 and TRBJ2-3, with D possibly matching TRBD1 (6 bases). CDR1 is DFQATT, CDR2 SNEGSKA, per germline (reference sequence). V was shortened by 5 bases and J by 3 bases, with 15 bases between the two germline ends. The CDR3 spans 14 residues. CDR3 in DNA: TGCAGTGCTCCGGACAGCCTCGGGACAGATACGCAGTATTTT. Amino acids: CSAPDSLGTDTQYF.

This clonotype has a single count. The chain links TRBV5-1 to TRBJ2-3; D possibly uses TRBD1 or TRBD2 (5 bases each). Trimming left V 4 bases short and J 6 bases short, with 12 bases between. The length of the CDR3 is 13 residues. In germline, CDR1 is SGHRS, CDR2 YFSETQ. The DNA for the CDR3 is TGCGCCAGCAGCCAGGGAGAGTCGGATACGCAGTATTTT. It specifies CASSQGESDTQYF. Variable domain in full (rest from reference TRBV5-1 and TRBJ2-3): KAGVTQTPRYLIKTRGQQVTLSCSPISGHRSVSWYQQTPGQGLQFLFEYFSETQRNKGNFPGRFSGRQFSNSRSEMNVSTLELGDSALYLCASSQGESDTQYFGPGTRLTVL.

The chain couples TRBV7-9 to TRBJ2-7; D might be TRBD1 or TRBD2, each matching 5 bases. The end of the DNA is better explained by TRBJ2-1, so the J call may be wrong. CDR3 length equals 15 residues. Per germline, CDR1 SEHNR and CDR2 FQNEAQ (reference sequence). As DNA, the CDR3 is TGTGCCAGCAGCCCCCCCTACGGGGCTGGCGATGAGCAGTTCTTC. Amino acid sequence: CASSPPYGAGDEQFF.

This chain links TRBV10-2 with TRBJ2-7; no firm D call. CDR1 WSHSY and CDR2 SAAADI come from the germline V gene. The CDR3 covers 16 residues. V was pared by 2 bases and J by 0 bases, with 14 bases between. The CDR3 here is CASSELSAESSYEQYF. CDR3 DNA: TGCGCCAGCAGTGAGCTATCGGCAGAGAGCTCCTACGAGCAGTACTTC.

As DNA, the CDR3 is TGTGCCAGCAGTATACAGGGGGCCTACGAGCAGTACTTC. This encodes CASSIQGAYEQYF. This rearrangement joins TRBV7-9 to TRBJ2-7; 8 bases agree with TRBD1. The germline gives CDR1 SEHNR, CDR2 FQNEAQ (reference sequence). V lost 6 bases to trimming and J lost 2 bases; unmatched junction nucleotides: 3. The CDR3 spans 13 residues.

This clonotype was recorded a few times. The chain combines TRBV4-3 with TRBJ1-1, with D uncertain. V was shortened by 4 bases and J by 6 bases, with 15 bases between the two germline ends. CDR1 is LGHNA, CDR2 YSLEER, per germline. The CDR3 sequence is 14 residues long. For the CDR3, the DNA is TGCGCCAGCAGCCTCCATGACCGTCGGGCTGAAGCTTTCTTT. Translation: CASSLHDRRAEAFF.